One and the same sample provided the 30 T cell receptor beta chains below, sequenced in a study of blood T cells in healthy people across ages. Primed by a sample-barcoded 5' primer and a J-beta primer mix, a second PCR proceeded for about 6 to 12 cycles. In TCRdb, the 5' RACE reads were re-called with MiXCR into one record per CDR3 protein. The top ten hold 7.7% of the sample, which has some 1.5 million distinct CDR3 sequences, about 30% seen once. Sequenced input: blood. The receptor set was obtained from a woman aged 30 to 39 in good health.

This clonotype was detected once. A read error is possible here, since a much larger clone lies one base away. This sequence joins TRBV20-1 and TRBJ2-7; 11 bases map to TRBD2. This CDR3 contains 15 residues. Per germline, CDR1 DFQATT and CDR2 SNEGSKA (reference sequence). The CDR3 loop reads CSARLAGGSRYEHYF. CDR3 nucleotides: TGCAGTGCTAGACTAGCGGGAGGTTCTCGCTACGAGCATTACTTC.

This clonotype occurred many times. The chain uses TRBV3-1 and TRBJ2-7; a weak D match, TRBD2 (6 bases). The CDR3 is 12 amino acids. The germline V and J ends were trimmed by 4 bases and 7 bases, with 11 bases remaining between them. The germline gives CDR1 LGHDT, CDR2 YNNKEL (reference sequence). CDR3 nucleotide sequence: TGTGCCAGCAGCCCGGTGGGAGGTGAGCAGTACTTC. Translating it yields CASSPVGGEQYF.

This clonotype was counted a few times. The chain has TRBV5-1 and TRBJ1-4, with D maybe TRBD1 (6 bases). The CDR3 is 14 residues long. Per germline, CDR1 SGHRS and CDR2 YFSETQ. The V and J ends lost 1 base and 8 bases respectively, with 12 bases between them. CDR3 in amino acids: CASSLTGRVEKLFF. The CDR3 DNA sequence: TGCGCCAGCAGCTTGACAGGGAGGGTGGAAAAACTGTTTTTT.

As regards this clonotype: A much larger clone lies one base from this, so it may be a read error. CDR3 sequence reads: CSALSSGQSYEQYF. CDR3 coding DNA: TGCAGTGCCCTGAGCTCGGGACAGAGCTACGAGCAGTACTTC. The rearrangement links TRBV20-1 to TRBJ2-7; 7 bases align to TRBD1. After removal of 6 bases from V and 3 bases from J, the junction contained 11 bases not matched to a gene. This CDR3 has 14 amino acids. Looked up from germline, CDR1 is DFQATT and CDR2 is SNEGSKA (reference sequence).

V usage is TRBV29-1 and J usage is TRBJ1-2, with a possible D match to TRBD1 (5 bases). The germline CDR1 and CDR2 sequences are SQVTM and ANQGSEA. CDR3 size: 12 residues. V was shortened by 7 bases and J by 1 base, with 10 bases between the two germline ends. CDR3 in DNA: TGCAGCGGCGGGGGAATTAACTATGGCTACACCTTC. It yields the protein CSGGGINYGYTF.

This clonotype was counted only a few times. The CDR3 reads CASGWSGETQYF. The CDR3 bases are TGTGCTAGTGGGTGGAGCGGTGAGACCCAGTACTTC. The rearrangement joins TRBV12-5 to TRBJ2-5; D is possibly TRBD2 (5 bases). The germline V gene has CDR1 LGHNT and CDR2 FRNRAP. Trimming left V 6 bases short and J 5 bases short, with 10 bases between. The CDR3 consists of 12 residues.

The chain combines TRBV28 with TRBJ2-7; weak D call: TRBD1 (7 bases). The length of the CDR3 is 15 residues. Germline CDR1 MDHEN, CDR2 SYDVKM. The V end lost 4 bases, the J end lost 3 bases, and 16 bases lay between the germline ends. For the CDR3, the DNA is TGTGCCAGCAGTTCACCCCCAGGGGGACTCTACGAGCAGTACTTC. This codes for CASSSPPGGLYEQYF.

This clonotype has ten or more counts. The genes are TRBV7-9 and TRBJ2-7; D gene ambiguous. This CDR3 region has 13 residues. Trimming left V 5 bases short and J 5 bases short, with 13 bases between. CDR1 is SEHNR, CDR2 FQNEAQ, per germline (reference sequence). The CDR3 protein is CASSPASANEQYF. CDR3 coding DNA: TGTGCCAGCAGCCCCGCGTCAGCCAACGAGCAGTACTTC.

The chain has TRBV29-1 and TRBJ2-1, with D possibly matching TRBD2 (6 bases). The assigned J gene may be wrong: the sequence end matches TRBJ2-7 better. This CDR3 region has 13 residues. CDR1 is SQVTM, CDR2 ANQGSEA, per germline. CDR3 nucleotides: TGCAGCGCCCTAGCGAGAGCCTACAATGAGCAGTACTTC. Its translation is CSALARAYNEQYF.

The V and J genes are TRBV5-1 and TRBJ2-6, with 9 bases matching TRBD1. CDR1 SGHRS and CDR2 YFSETQ come from the germline V gene. This CDR3 spans 19 amino acids. The J segment lost 2 bases and the V segment lost 2 bases, leaving 11 bases of the junction unmatched. The CDR3 DNA is TGCGCCAGCAGCTTACGACCACAGGGGGCAATAACTGGGGCCAACGTCCTGACTTTC. Translating gives CASSLRPQGAITGANVLTF.

The chain uses TRBV7-9 and TRBJ2-7; 9 bases are shared with TRBD2. Unmatched junction bases numbered 11, after V lost 8 bases and J lost 3 bases. The length of the CDR3 is 15 residues. Germline-derived CDR1 and CDR2 are SEHNR and FQNEAQ (reference sequence). CDR3 in amino acids: CASGGMAGGDYEQYF. Here the CDR3 DNA reads TGTGCCAGCGGGGGGATGGCGGGAGGGGACTACGAGCAGTACTTC.

This clonotype was counted ten times or more. The CDR3: CASSDRQGRTKNIQYF. As DNA, the CDR3 is TGTGCCAGCAGCGACCGACAGGGCAGGACCAAAAACATTCAGTACTTC. The V gene is TRBV3-1, the J gene TRBJ2-4, with 7 bases lining up with TRBD1. The CDR3 is 16 residues long. With V trimmed by 5 bases and J by 2 bases, 9 bases remained unmatched. Germline lookup yields CDR1 LGHDT and CDR2 YNNKEL (reference sequence).

This chain uses TRBV29-1 with TRBJ2-3; TRBD1 is a possible D gene (6 bases). Germline assignment: CDR1 SQVTM and CDR2 ANQGSEA. The V and J ends lost 3 bases and 1 base respectively, with 8 bases between them. The length of the CDR3 is 13 residues. The CDR3 coding sequence is TGCAGCGTTGACGACAGGCGCACAGATACGCAGTATTTT. Its protein is CSVDDRRTDTQYF.

The chain uses TRBV6-5 and TRBJ2-2; D unclear. The CDR3 is 14 amino acids. CDR1 is MNHEY and CDR2 is SVGAGI in the germline V gene. V lost 4 bases, J lost 4 bases, and 10 bases lay in between. The CDR3 loop is CASSFTELTGELFF. The CDR3 nucleotides read TGTGCCAGCAGTTTTACAGAACTCACCGGGGAGCTGTTTTTT.

This clonotype has a count of ten or more. This rearrangement joins TRBV7-2 to TRBJ2-7; 10 positions match TRBD2. Germline V gives CDR1 SGHTA, CDR2 FQGNSA. J lost 2 bases, V lost 3 bases, and 4 bases had no gene match. The CDR3 is made up of 15 amino acids. The CDR3 DNA reads TGTGCCAGCAGCTTGGGACTAGCGACCACCTACGAGCAGTACTTC. Its protein product is CASSLGLATTYEQYF.

This clonotype occurred a few times. This sequence joins TRBV29-1 and TRBJ1-2, with 7 bases that match TRBD1. Per germline, CDR1 SQVTM and CDR2 ANQGSEA. Losses at the gene ends were 4 bases for V and 5 bases for J; bases not matched to a gene: 7. The CDR3 runs 13 residues. Here the CDR3 reads CSVGTGLVYGYTF. The CDR3, as DNA: TGCAGCGTTGGGACAGGTCTCGTTTATGGCTACACCTTC.

This clonotype was counted between two and nine times. Given a much more abundant clone one base away, this may be a read error. This chain links TRBV29-1 with TRBJ2-1, with 7 bases fitting TRBD1. Near its end, the DNA agrees better with TRBJ2-7, so the J call may be wrong. The CDR3 has 13 amino acids. CDR1 and CDR2 (germline): SQVTM, ANQGSEA. The CDR3 DNA sequence: TGCAGCGCCCTACAGGGGACCTACAATGAGCAGTACTTC. Encoded protein: CSALQGTYNEQYF.

The J gene is TRBJ2-7, the V gene TRBV7-3; possibly TRBD2 for D (5 bases). Trimming shortened V by 0 bases and J by 6 bases, and 15 bases separated the two germline ends. The CDR3 is 15 amino acids. Germline V CDR1 and CDR2: SGHTA, FQGTGA. The DNA for the CDR3 is TGTGCCAGCAGCTTAACGACCGCTCTAGCTGGCGAGCAGTACTTC. It encodes CASSLTTALAGEQYF.

This clonotype was counted a few times. The chain couples TRBV29-1 to TRBJ2-1, with unresolved D. The CDR3 totals 12 residues. Germline V gene sequence: CDR1 SQVTM, CDR2 ANQGSEA. The V gene lost 2 bases and the J gene lost 5 bases, with 7 bases spanning the gap. The CDR3 spells CSVEPTNNEQFF. In nucleotides, the CDR3 is TGCAGCGTTGAACCGACCAACAATGAGCAGTTCTTC.

This clonotype has only a few counts. The genes are TRBV10-3 and TRBJ2-7; 11 bases line up with TRBD2. The V segment lost 9 bases and the J segment 1 base; nucleotides outside the gene matches: 5. The CDR3 totals 14 residues. CDR1 and CDR2 (germline): ENHRY, SYGVKD. The DNA for the CDR3 is TGTGCCATTAGCGGGAGGGGGACTTCCTACGAGCAGTACTTC. This translates into CAISGRGTSYEQYF.

This clonotype was counted only a few times. This CDR3 reads CASSFNGEASRDEQFF. CDR3 DNA sequence: TGCGCCAGCAGCTTCAATGGGGAGGCCTCTAGGGATGAGCAGTTCTTC. The chain combines TRBV5-1 with TRBJ2-1; possibly TRBD2 for D (6 bases). Germline loops: CDR1 SGHRS, CDR2 YFSETQ. This CDR3 is built from 16 residues. With 2 bases removed from V and 8 bases from J, the gap between germline ends came to 20 bases.

The chain is built from TRBV6-6 and TRBJ2-5, with a tentative D call TRBD1 (5 bases). CDR3 length: 15 residues. The germline gives CDR1 MNHNY, CDR2 SVGAGI (reference sequence). V lost 4 bases and J lost 2, with 14 bases in between. Here the CDR3 DNA reads TGTGCCAGCAGTTCCCATGAGGCAGGGCAAGAGACCCAGTACTTC. Translated: CASSSHEAGQETQYF.

The V gene is TRBV5-1, the J gene TRBJ2-1, with 10 bases matching TRBD2. The germline V gene encodes CDR1 SGHRS and CDR2 YFSETQ. The length of the CDR3 is 14 residues. The V and J ends lost 5 bases and 8 bases, in that order; junction bases with no gene match: 7. The CDR3 sequence: CASRVRLAGDEQFF. The CDR3 bases are TGCGCCAGCAGGGTAAGGCTAGCGGGAGATGAGCAGTTCTTC.

This clonotype was seen a handful of times. The rearrangement uses TRBV10-3 and TRBJ1-2, with D perhaps TRBD1 (6 bases). Trimming removed 2 bases at V and 8 bases at J, with 18 bases between. The germline V gene has CDR1 ENHRY and CDR2 SYGVKD. The CDR3 length is 15 residues. CDR3: CAISEPSLQGSGYTF. For the CDR3, the DNA is TGTGCCATCAGTGAGCCTTCCTTACAGGGTTCCGGCTACACCTTC.

This sequence joins TRBV7-6 and TRBJ2-1, with 9 positions matching TRBD2. The CDR3 has 15 residues. The trim removed 3 bases at V and 7 bases at J, leaving 7 bases unmatched. Germline V CDR1 and CDR2: SGHVS, FNYEAQ. CDR3 amino acids: CASSLASGIMNEQFF. CDR3 in DNA: TGTGCCAGCAGCTTGGCTAGCGGGATAATGAATGAGCAGTTCTTC.

This clonotype showed up just a few times. V usage is TRBV2 and J usage is TRBJ2-3; D gene uncertain. The CDR3 runs to 13 residues. Trimming shortened V by 4 bases and J by 7 bases, and 12 bases separated the two germline ends. Germline V gene lookup returns CDR1 SNHLY and CDR2 FYNNEI. The DNA for the CDR3 is TGTGCCAGCAGTGTAACAGTCAGGAATACGCAGTATTTT. Its protein is CASSVTVRNTQYF.

This clonotype has a count of ten or more. CDR3 in amino acids: CASSDEQGTVWSPLHF. The CDR3 region has the DNA TGTGCCAGCAGTGATGAACAGGGTACCGTCTGGTCACCCCTCCACTTT. The chain has TRBV12-3 or TRBV12-4 and TRBJ1-6; D is perhaps TRBD1 (6 bases). The CDR3 contains 16 residues. Trimming took 5 bases from V and 10 from J, leaving 21 bases between them.

Remarks on this clonotype: Possible read error: a much larger clone is one base away. The gene calls are TRBV29-1 and TRBJ1-1; D is uncertain. The CDR3 totals 14 residues. V was clipped by 7 bases and J by 3 bases, with 18 bases between them. In germline, CDR1 is SQVTM, CDR2 ANQGSEA. The CDR3 region is CSALMDSWDTEAFF. Written as DNA, the CDR3 is TGCAGCGCTCTTATGGACTCCTGGGACACTGAAGCTTTCTTT.

In this sample, this clonotype turned up many times. This chain links TRBV5-1 with TRBJ2-7; 7 nucleotides agree with TRBD1. This CDR3 is built from 13 residues. The germline gives CDR1 SGHRS, CDR2 YFSETQ. Trimming removed 3 bases from V and 3 bases from J; junction bases left unmatched: 3. For the CDR3, the DNA is TGCGCCAGCAGCTGGGACAGCTACTACGAGCAGTACTTC. Its protein is CASSWDSYYEQYF.

This clonotype appeared a few times. The rearrangement joins TRBV28 to TRBJ1-6; D is unresolved. With 4 bases removed from V and 6 bases from J, the gap between germline ends came to 10 bases. The CDR3 consists of 14 residues. Germline V gives CDR1 MDHEN, CDR2 SYDVKM. The CDR3 nucleotides read TGTGCCAGCAGTTCCGACCCTTCTAATTCACCCCTCCACTTT. The encoded protein is CASSSDPSNSPLHF.